This T cell receptor (beta chain) was captured by sequencing in a study of cytomegalovirus exposure and HLA in healthy donors. The PCR used 60 Vbeta and 13 Jbeta primers. The method was immunoSEQ multiplex PCR; TCRdb's version includes in-frame clones alone and lacks a portion of them. Of 130,000 to 150,000 clones listed, around 77% were seen once; the top ten hold more than 0.95%. V was pared by 9 bases and J by 7 bases, with 13 bases between. CDR1 and CDR2 from the germline V gene are LNHDA and SQIVND (reference sequence). This CDR3 has 11 residues. The source is a man younger than 35 in good health and CMV-seronegative. The chain employs TRBV19 and TRBJ2-7, with D perhaps TRBD2 (5 bases). The source material was PBMCs. CDR3 DNA: TGTGCCAGCACTTTCTGGAGGGAGCAGTACTTC. It translates to CASTFWREQYF.